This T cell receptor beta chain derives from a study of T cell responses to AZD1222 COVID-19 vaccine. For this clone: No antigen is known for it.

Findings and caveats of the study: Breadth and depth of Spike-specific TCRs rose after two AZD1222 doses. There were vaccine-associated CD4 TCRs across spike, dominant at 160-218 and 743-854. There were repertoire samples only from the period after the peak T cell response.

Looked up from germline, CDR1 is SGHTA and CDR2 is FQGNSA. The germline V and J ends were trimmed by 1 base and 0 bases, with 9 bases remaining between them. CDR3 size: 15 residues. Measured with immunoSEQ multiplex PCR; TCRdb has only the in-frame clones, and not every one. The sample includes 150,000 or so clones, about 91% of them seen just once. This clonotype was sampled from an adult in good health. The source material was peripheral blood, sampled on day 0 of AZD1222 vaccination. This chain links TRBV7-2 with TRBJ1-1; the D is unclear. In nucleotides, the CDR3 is TGTGCCAGCAGCTTAGAGTGGCCCATGAACACTGAAGCTTTCTTT. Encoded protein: CASSLEWPMNTEAFF.